This TCR beta chain was captured in a study of blood T cell repertoires in COVID-19. Study-level background: Donors in Cohort 3 who had recovered were those with two negative PCRs, healthcare professional clearance, or resolution of their symptoms. The cDNA or gDNA used as material had been derived from T cells, B-cell-depleted T cells, or PBMCs.

V gave up 6 bases and J gave up 9 bases; unmatched junction bases: 10. CDR1 is MDHEN and CDR2 is SYDVKM in the germline V gene. This CDR3 spans 14 amino acids. Assignments of participants to cohorts depended upon their own reported clinical history. In the original analysis: Reference gene primer amplification in the assay estimated nucleated cell counts. TCRdb's table, derived via immunoSEQ multiplex PCR, lists solely in-frame clones and lacks some. V and J calls and clone size are as listed in that table; D and trimming were resolved from the DNA. Of some 300,000 clones in the sample, more than 70% are singletons; the top ten hold 2% to 2.5%.

Sequencing was done on a sample of PBMCs or T cells enriched from blood (not recorded which). J is TRBJ2-4 and V is TRBV28; 8 bases align to TRBD2. This TCR derives from a woman aged 55-69 years in a cohort exposed to, infected with or recovered from COVID-19 (not recorded which). CDR3 in DNA: TGTGCCAGCAGCGGGAGTACTAGCGGAGGCATTCAGTACTTC. Translation: CASSGSTSGGIQYF. The full variable domain, rest sourced from reference TRBV28 and TRBJ2-4, is DVKVTQSSRYLVKRTGEKVFLECVQDMDHENMFWYRQDPGLGLRLIYFSYDVKMKEKGDIPEGYSVSREKKERFSLILESASTNQTSMYLCASSGSTSGGIQYFGAGTRLSVL.